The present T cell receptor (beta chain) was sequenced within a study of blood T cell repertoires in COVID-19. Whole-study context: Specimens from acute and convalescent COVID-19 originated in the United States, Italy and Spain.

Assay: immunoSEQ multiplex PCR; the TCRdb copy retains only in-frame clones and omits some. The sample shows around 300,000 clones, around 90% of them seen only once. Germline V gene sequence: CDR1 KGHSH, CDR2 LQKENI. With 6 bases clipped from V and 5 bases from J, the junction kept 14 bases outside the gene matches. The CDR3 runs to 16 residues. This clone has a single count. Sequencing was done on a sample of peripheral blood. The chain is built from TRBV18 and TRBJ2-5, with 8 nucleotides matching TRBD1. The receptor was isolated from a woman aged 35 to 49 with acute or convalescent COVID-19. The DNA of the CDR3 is TGTGCCAGCTCTCCTCGAATAACAGGGGGGAAGGAGACCCAGTACTTC. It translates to CASSPRITGGKETQYF.